The source of this TCR beta chain is a study of T-cell memory formation after mild COVID-19. Whole-study results and caveats: Clones that got smaller from day 15 to 85 had even CD4/CD8, while clones growing later tipped toward CD4+.

The authors produced TCR alpha and TCR beta cDNA libraries with sample barcodes and UMIs by 5'RACE using constant-segment primers. MiXCR was run by TCRdb on the 5' RACE reads, yielding one entry per CDR3 protein. The sample includes more than 4,500 distinct CDR3 sequences, 20% to 25% of them seen just once. This clonotype was found once. What it recognizes is unknown. V was clipped by 3 bases and J by 0 bases, with 11 bases between them. The length of the CDR3 is 14 residues. Germline assignment: CDR1 DFQATT and CDR2 SNEGSKA (reference sequence). V gene TRBV20-1 combines with J gene TRBJ1-2; TRBD1 might be the D (5 bases). This clonotype was obtained from an adult who had mild COVID-19 (a few samples of this study predate the infection). Cell type and time point are not known. Sequenced material: PBMCs or a T cell subset sorted from them (not recorded which). In nucleotides, the CDR3 is TGCAGTGCTAGTGTAGGGGTAGCTAACTATGGCTACACCTTC. It yields the protein CSASVGVANYGYTF.